Listed below are T cell receptor beta chains from one sample, sequenced in a study of T cell responses to AZD1222 COVID-19 vaccine. Clones were read by immunoSEQ multiplex PCR, and TCRdb kept only the in-frame ones, dropping some. Of about 110,000 clones listed, 80% to 95% are singletons. Sequenced material: peripheral blood, taken 28 days after the second AZD1222 dose. The source is an adult who received the AZD1222 COVID-19 vaccine. Both conserved end residues are part of each CDR3. A D gene is named only where the DNA matches it firmly. Only some rows state a clone size, as once, few, many or a class for expanded clones.

>TRBD1|14|NA|TRBV5-4|TRBJ2-7
TGTGCCAGCAGCTCCCGGGACAGGGGCCACGAGCAGTACTTC
CASSSRDRGHEQYF
>NA|12|NA|TRBV29-1|TRBJ1-2
TGCAGCGTTGAAGCACGGGGAGGTGGCTACACCTTC
CSVEARGGGYTF
>NA|15|NA|TRBV5-6|TRBJ1-1
TGTGCCAGCAGTAAGGGGAGGTGGATCGGCACTGAAGCTTTCTTT
CASSKGRWIGTEAFF
>TRBD1|15|NA|TRBV15|TRBJ1-5
TGTGCCACCAGCACGAGGGACACAGGGGGAAAGGCCCAGCATTTT
CATSTRDTGGKAQHF
>NA|15|NA|TRBV2|TRBJ1-5
TGTGCCAGCAGGCCTAACAGGGAGGGGAGTCAGCCCCAGCATTTT
CASRPNREGSQPQHF
>NA|12|once|TRBV12-3/TRBV12-4|TRBJ1-2
TGTGCCAGCAGTTTATCGGGGCGAGGCTACACCTTC
CASSLSGRGYTF
>NA|14|NA|TRBV19|TRBJ1-4
TGTGCCAGTAGTCCAGGTGACGGGTGGGAAGTACTGTTTTTT
CASSPGDGWEVLFF
>NA|13|few|TRBV3-1/TRBV3-2|TRBJ1-2
TGTGCCAGCAGTTTAGGGCCTCGATATGGCTACACCTTC
CASSLGPRYGYTF
>NA|13|NA|TRBV30|TRBJ2-7
TGTGCCTGGATAGGTGGCCGACCCTACGAGCAGTACTTC
CAWIGGRPYEQYF
>TRBD1|15|NA|TRBV19|TRBJ2-7
TGTGCCAGTATGTCGTCAGGGGGCGCGGACTACGAGCAGTACTTC
CASMSSGGADYEQYF
>NA|13|NA|TRBV29-1|TRBJ2-7
TGCAGCGTTGAAGATCGAGGGGGCTACGAGCAGTACTTC
CSVEDRGGYEQYF
>NA|15|NA|TRBV7-9|TRBJ2-3
TGTGCCAGCAGCCCCAGCTGGTGGGCCACAGATACGCAGTATTTT
CASSPSWWATDTQYF
>NA|13|NA|TRBV6-5|TRBJ1-1
TGTGCCAGCAGTTACAGGACATTCACTGAAGCTTTCTTT
CASSYRTFTEAFF
>NA|14|once|TRBV27|TRBJ2-5
TGTGCCAGCAGGCGGATAGGAATCCAAGAGACCCAGTACTTC
CASRRIGIQETQYF
>NA|13|once|TRBV3-1/TRBV3-2|TRBJ2-1
TGTGCCAGCAGCCAAGGACAGATGAAAGAGCAGTTCTTC
CASSQGQMKEQFF
>TRBD2|16|NA|TRBV9|TRBJ2-7
TGTGCCAGCAGCGTAGAGGCTAGCGGGGGTTCCTACGAGCAGTACTTC
CASSVEASGGSYEQYF
>NA|13|NA|TRBV11-1|TRBJ1-6
TGTGCCAGCAGCTTAATGAGCAATTCACCCCTCCACTTT
CASSLMSNSPLHF
>NA|13|NA|TRBV5-4|TRBJ1-2
TGTGCCAGCAGCTTGGGCGTCGTAAATGGCTACACCTTC
CASSLGVVNGYTF
>NA|14|NA|TRBV7-9|TRBJ1-5
TGTGCCAGCAGCTTAGGTGGGAACAATCAGCCCCAGCATTTT
CASSLGGNNQPQHF
>NA|13|once|TRBV29-1|TRBJ1-1
TGCAGCGTTGAATACAGCATGAACACTGAAGCTTTCTTT
CSVEYSMNTEAFF
>NA|13|NA|TRBV19|TRBJ2-5
TGTGCCAGTACCACGGGGGCCGCAGAGACCCAGTACTTC
CASTTGAAETQYF
>TRBD2|15|NA|TRBV7-2|TRBJ2-7
TGTGCCAGCAGCTCTCTAGCGGTCAGCTCCTACGAGCAGTACTTC
CASSSLAVSSYEQYF
>TRBD2|15|NA|TRBV7-9|TRBJ2-3
TGTGCCAGCAGCACCGGACTAGCGGGCACAGATACGCAGTATTTT
CASSTGLAGTDTQYF
>NA|16|NA|TRBV7-2|TRBJ1-3
TGTGCCAGCAGCCCACCCTTAGGGGGAGGAGGAAACACCATATATTTT
CASSPPLGGGGNTIYF
>TRBD1|15|NA|TRBV29-1|TRBJ1-5
TGCAGCGTTAAAATAGGGACAGGGAGCAATCAGCCCCAGCATTTT
CSVKIGTGSNQPQHF
>TRBD2|14|NA|TRBV18|TRBJ2-5
TGTGCCAGCTCACCATGGACGGGAGGGGAGACCCAGTACTTC
CASSPWTGGETQYF
>NA|15|NA|TRBV5-1|TRBJ1-1
TGCGCCAGCAGCGTAGACCCGGGCAGGGAGACTGAAGCTTTCTTT
CASSVDPGRETEAFF
>NA|12|few|TRBV29-1|TRBJ1-1
TGCAGCGTTCAGAGGGGCCACACTGAAGCTTTCTTT
CSVQRGHTEAFF
>TRBD2|14|NA|TRBV7-8|TRBJ2-7
TGTGCCAGCAGCCCACAAGGGCGGGGGATCGAGCAGTACTTC
CASSPQGRGIEQYF
>NA|13|NA|TRBV19|TRBJ1-4
TGTGCCAGTAGTATTGGCATTGTGGAAAAACTGTTTTTT
CASSIGIVEKLFF
>NA|13|NA|TRBV4-1|TRBJ1-6
TGCGCCAGCAGCCAAATAGGGCTCTCACCCCTCCACTTT
CASSQIGLSPLHF
>TRBD1|18|NA|TRBV30|TRBJ1-2
TGTGCCTGGAGCTTCACCGGGACAGGGGGCGCTTATGGTTATGGCTACACCTTC
CAWSFTGTGGAYGYGYTF
>NA|14|NA|TRBV2|TRBJ2-2
TGTGCCAGCTCAGGACAGTCGAACACCGGGGAGCTGTTTTTT
CASSGQSNTGELFF
>NA|15|NA|TRBV7-9|TRBJ1-4
TGTGCCAGCAGCCTTGGATGGGAAGCCGGGGAAAAACTGTTTTTT
CASSLGWEAGEKLFF
>NA|15|NA|TRBV6-5|TRBJ1-1
TGTGCCAGCAGATTTACGACAGGAGAGGGCACTGAAGCTTTCTTT
CASRFTTGEGTEAFF
>NA|18|few|TRBV27|TRBJ1-2
TGTGCCAGCAGTTTATCTGCCGCAGGGGCGGTTCAACGGTATGGCTACACCTTC
CASSLSAAGAVQRYGYTF
>TRBD1|14|NA|TRBV11-3|TRBJ2-7
TGTGCCAGCAGCCCAGGACAGGCCCCCTACGAGCAGTACTTC
CASSPGQAPYEQYF
>NA|14|once|TRBV6-5|TRBJ1-1
TGTGCCAGCAGTTACGGGACGTTGAACACTGAAGCTTTCTTT
CASSYGTLNTEAFF
>TRBD2|18|NA|TRBV5-1|TRBJ2-5
TGCGCCAGCAGCCCCCCGGGACTAGCGGGGGGGTTCGGAGAGACCCAGTACTTC
CASSPPGLAGGFGETQYF
>NA|13|NA|TRBV5-1|TRBJ2-7
TGCGCCAGCAGCTTGGCCTGGTCCTACGAGCAGTACTTC
CASSLAWSYEQYF
>NA|13|NA|TRBV6-2/TRBV6-3|TRBJ1-6
TGTGCCAGCAGCCTGACCGGGAATTCACCCCTCCACTTT
CASSLTGNSPLHF
>NA|14|NA|TRBV6-5|TRBJ2-7
TGTGCCAGCAGCCCCCTGGAGGGGGGTCACGAGCAGTACTTC
CASSPLEGGHEQYF
>NA|15|once|TRBV5-8|TRBJ1-3
TGTGCCAGCAGCGTCGACGGGGGCTCTGGAAACACCATATATTTT
CASSVDGGSGNTIYF
>NA|15|NA|TRBV6-4|TRBJ2-1
TGTGCCAGCAGTGTTGAGGATAGCCCCTACAATGAGCAGTTCTTC
CASSVEDSPYNEQFF
>NA|14|NA|TRBV27|TRBJ1-5
TGTGCCAGCAGTCTCCGGGACAATGAGCAGCCCCAGCATTTT
CASSLRDNEQPQHF